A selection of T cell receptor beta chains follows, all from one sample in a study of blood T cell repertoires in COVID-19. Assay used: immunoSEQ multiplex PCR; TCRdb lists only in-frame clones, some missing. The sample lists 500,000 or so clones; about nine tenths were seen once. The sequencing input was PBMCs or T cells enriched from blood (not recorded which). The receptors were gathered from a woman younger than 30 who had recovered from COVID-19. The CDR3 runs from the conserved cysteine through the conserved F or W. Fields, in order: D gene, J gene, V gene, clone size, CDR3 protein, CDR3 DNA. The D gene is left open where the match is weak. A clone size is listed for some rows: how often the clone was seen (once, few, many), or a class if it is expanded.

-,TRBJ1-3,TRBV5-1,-,CASSLAGEGRNTIYF,TGCGCCAGCAGCTTGGCCGGGGAGGGGAGAAACACCATATATTTT
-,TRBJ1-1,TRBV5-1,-,CASSLEAGRNTEAFF,TGCGCCAGCAGCTTGGAAGCAGGGCGGAACACTGAAGCTTTCTTT
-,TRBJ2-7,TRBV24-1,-,CATSDYYEQYF,TGTGCCACCAGTGACTATTACGAGCAGTACTTC
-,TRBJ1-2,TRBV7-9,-,CASSLNPEGYTF,TGTGCCAGCAGCTTAAATCCGGAGGGCTACACCTTC
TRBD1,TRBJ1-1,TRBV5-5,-,CASSAIPRGETEAFF,TGTGCCAGCAGCGCGATACCCAGGGGGGAGACTGAAGCTTTCTTT
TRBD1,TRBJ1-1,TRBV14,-,CASSQDGRGQAEAFF,TGTGCCAGCAGCCAAGATGGCAGGGGGCAGGCTGAAGCTTTCTTT
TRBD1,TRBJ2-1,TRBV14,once,CASSRWDRDSRNNEQFF,TGTGCCAGCAGCCGCTGGGACAGGGATTCTCGGAACAATGAGCAGTTCTTC
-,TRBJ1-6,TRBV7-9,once,CASSLRQSSYNSPLHF,TGTGCCAGCAGCTTACGACAGAGCTCCTATAATTCACCCCTCCACTTT
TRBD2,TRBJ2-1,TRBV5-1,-,CASSLISGAGNEQFF,TGCGCCAGCAGCTTGATTAGCGGGGCGGGCAATGAGCAGTTCTTC
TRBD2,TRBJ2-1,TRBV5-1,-,CASSQTTSVNEQFF,TGCGCCAGCAGCCAAACCACTAGCGTCAATGAGCAGTTCTTC
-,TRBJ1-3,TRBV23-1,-,CASSQSRRGSSGNTIYF,TGCGCCAGCAGTCAATCAAGGAGGGGAAGCTCTGGAAACACCATATATTTT
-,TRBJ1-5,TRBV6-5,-,CAGCQGHNQPQHF,TGTGCCGGTTGCCAGGGACACAATCAGCCCCAGCATTTT
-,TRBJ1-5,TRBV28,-,CASSLIVRQPQHF,TGTGCCAGCAGTTTGATCGTACGGCAGCCCCAGCATTTT
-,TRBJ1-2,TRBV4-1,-,CASSPALPGQREVGYTF,TGCGCCAGCAGCCCGGCCCTCCCTGGGCAGAGGGAGGTTGGCTACACCTTC
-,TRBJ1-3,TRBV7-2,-,CASSQQGSSGNTIYF,TGTGCCAGCAGCCAACAGGGCTCCTCTGGAAACACCATATATTTT
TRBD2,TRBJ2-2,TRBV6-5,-,CASSLDAGGPTGELFF,TGTGCCAGCAGTTTGGACGCGGGGGGGCCCACCGGGGAGCTGTTTTTT
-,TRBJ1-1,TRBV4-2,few,CASSRDTSMNTEAFF,TGTGCCAGCAGCCGGGACACTAGTATGAACACTGAAGCTTTCTTT
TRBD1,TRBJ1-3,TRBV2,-,CASSELPDRGSGNTIYF,TGTGCCAGCAGTGAACTCCCAGACAGGGGGTCTGGAAACACCATATATTTT
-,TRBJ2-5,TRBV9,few,CASSPGGETQYF,TGTGCCAGCAGCCCCGGAGGGGAGACCCAGTACTTC
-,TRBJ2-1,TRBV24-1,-,CATSDTRGVDYNEQFF,TGTGCCACCAGTGATACCCGCGGGGTCGACTACAATGAGCAGTTCTTC
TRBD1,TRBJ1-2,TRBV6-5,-,CASRQGEDGYTF,TGTGCCAGCCGCCAGGGGGAGGACGGCTACACCTTC
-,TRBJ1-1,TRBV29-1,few,CSVGGRGDAEAFF,TGCAGCGTTGGTGGGCGGGGTGACGCTGAAGCTTTCTTT
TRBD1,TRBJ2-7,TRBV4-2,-,CASSQAQGAQGYEQYF,TGTGCCAGCAGCCAGGCACAGGGGGCGCAGGGCTACGAGCAGTACTTC
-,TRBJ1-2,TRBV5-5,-,CASSIDRVYGYTF,TGTGCCAGCAGCATTGACAGAGTCTATGGCTACACCTTC
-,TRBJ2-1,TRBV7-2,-,CASSFEGGGSYNEQFF,TGTGCCAGCAGCTTTGAAGGGGGGGGCTCCTACAATGAGCAGTTCTTC
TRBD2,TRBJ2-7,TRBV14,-,CASSPGGKGLTYEQYF,TGTGCCAGCAGCCCCGGGGGGAAGGGCCTTACCTACGAGCAGTACTTC
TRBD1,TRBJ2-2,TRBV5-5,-,CASSNRTGGTGELFF,TGTGCCAGCAGCAACAGGACAGGGGGTACCGGGGAGCTGTTTTTT
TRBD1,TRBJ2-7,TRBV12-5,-,CASGLAATGALVEQYF,TGTGCTAGTGGTTTGGCAGCGACAGGGGCGCTTGTCGAGCAGTACTTC
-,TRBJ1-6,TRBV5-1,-,CASSPGQPNSPLHF,TGCGCCAGCAGCCCCGGACAGCCCAATTCACCCCTCCACTTT
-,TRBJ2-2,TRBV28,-,CASSFSQGRAGELFF,TGTGCCAGCAGTTTTAGCCAGGGAAGGGCCGGGGAGCTGTTTTTT
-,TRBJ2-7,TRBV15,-,CATSRDLASYEQYF,TGTGCCACCAGCAGAGACTTAGCCTCCTACGAGCAGTACTTC
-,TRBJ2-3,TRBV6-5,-,CASRALEADTQYF,TGTGCCAGCAGGGCACTAGAGGCAGATACGCAGTATTTT
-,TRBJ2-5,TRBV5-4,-,CASSLQGETQYF,TGTGCCAGCAGCTTGCAGGGGGAGACCCAGTACTTC
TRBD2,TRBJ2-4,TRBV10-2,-,CASSEAAGDQNIQYF,TGCGCCAGCAGTGAGGCAGCGGGGGACCAAAACATTCAGTACTTC
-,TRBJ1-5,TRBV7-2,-,CASSRFDSNQPQHF,TGTGCCAGCAGCCGGTTTGATAGCAATCAGCCCCAGCATTTT
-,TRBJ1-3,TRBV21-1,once,CASSGEGRDSGNTIYF,TGTGCCAGCAGCGGGGAGGGCCGGGACTCTGGAAACACCATATATTTT
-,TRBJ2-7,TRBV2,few,CASSESSYYEQYF,TGTGCCAGCAGTGAAAGCTCCTACTACGAGCAGTACTTC
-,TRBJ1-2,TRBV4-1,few,CASSQTRQEGLGYTF,TGCGCCAGCAGCCAAACCCGACAGGAAGGGCTCGGCTACACCTTC
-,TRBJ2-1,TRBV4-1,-,CASSQPTVNNEQFF,TGCGCCAGCAGCCAGCCGACAGTAAACAATGAGCAGTTCTTC
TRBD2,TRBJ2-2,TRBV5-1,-,CASSLSKSGTSSGELFF,TGCGCCAGCAGCTTGTCTAAATCCGGGACTAGCTCCGGGGAGCTGTTTTTT
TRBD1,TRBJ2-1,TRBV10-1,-,CASSLGTGDSNEQFF,TGCGCCAGCAGCCTCGGGACAGGGGACAGCAATGAGCAGTTCTTC
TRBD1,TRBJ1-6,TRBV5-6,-,CASSTGRQGRSPLHF,TGTGCCAGCAGCACGGGGAGACAGGGGCGATCACCCCTCCACTTT
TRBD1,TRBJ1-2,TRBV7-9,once,CASSLGTGGNYGYTF,TGTGCCAGCAGCTTAGGGACAGGGGGCAACTATGGCTACACCTTC
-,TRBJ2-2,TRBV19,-,CASSMRYSNTGELFF,TGTGCCAGTAGTATGCGGTACTCGAACACCGGGGAGCTGTTTTTT
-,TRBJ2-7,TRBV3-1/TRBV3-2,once,CASSQGLYQYF,TGTGCCAGCAGCCAAGGTCTCTACCAGTACTTC
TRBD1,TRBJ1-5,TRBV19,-,CASSRQSDRWRQPQHF,TGTGCCAGTAGTAGACAATCGGACAGGTGGAGACAGCCCCAGCATTTT
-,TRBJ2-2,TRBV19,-,CASSTWDITGELFF,TGTGCCAGTAGTACCTGGGACATCACCGGGGAGCTGTTTTTT
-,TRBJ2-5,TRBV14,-,CASSQSSGEETQYF,TGTGCCAGCAGCCAGTCCTCGGGGGAAGAGACCCAGTACTTC
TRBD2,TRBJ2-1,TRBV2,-,CASSEGGNEQFF,TGTGCCAGCAGTGAGGGGGGGAATGAGCAGTTCTTC
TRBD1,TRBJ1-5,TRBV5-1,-,CASSRTTGDNQPQHF,TGCGCCAGCAGCCGGACGACAGGGGACAATCAGCCCCAGCATTTT
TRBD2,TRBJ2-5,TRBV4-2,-,CASSLIPGTSGGVGTQYF,TGTGCCAGCAGCCTAATTCCCGGGACTAGCGGGGGGGTAGGGACCCAGTACTTC
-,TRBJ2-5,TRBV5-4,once,CASSLGAGETQYF,TGTGCCAGCAGCTTGGGGGCGGGGGAGACCCAGTACTTC
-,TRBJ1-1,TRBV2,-,CASTQGAGGTEAFF,TGTGCCAGCACCCAAGGGGCGGGGGGCACTGAAGCTTTCTTT